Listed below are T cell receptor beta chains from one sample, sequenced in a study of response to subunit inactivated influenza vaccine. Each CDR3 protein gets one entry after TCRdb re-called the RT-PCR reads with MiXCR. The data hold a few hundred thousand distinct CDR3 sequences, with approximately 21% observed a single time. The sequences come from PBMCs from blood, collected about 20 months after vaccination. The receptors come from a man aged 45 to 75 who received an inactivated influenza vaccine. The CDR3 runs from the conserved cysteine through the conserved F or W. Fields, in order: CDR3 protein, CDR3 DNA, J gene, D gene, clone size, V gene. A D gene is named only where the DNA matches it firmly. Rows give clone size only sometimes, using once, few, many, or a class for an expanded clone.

CASSPGTREETQYF | TGTGCCAGCAGTCCTGGGACTAGAGAAGAGACCCAGTACTTC | TRBJ2-5 | TRBD2 | few | TRBV5-5
CSARAGVGTGAESPLHF | TGCAGTGCTAGAGCGGGTGTTGGGACAGGGGCTGAATCACCCCTCCACTTT | TRBJ1-6 | TRBD1 | few | TRBV20-1
CASSLVNGYGYTF | TGTGCCAGCAGTTTGGTGAATGGCTATGGCTACACCTTC | TRBJ1-2 | - | many | TRBV12-3/TRBV12-4
CASASGTSNTEAFF | TGTGCCAGCGCCTCGGGCACCTCGAACACTGAAGCTTTCTTT | TRBJ1-1 | - | few | TRBV28
CASSPTYRLTEQYF | TGTGCCAGCAGTCCTACATACCGCCTTACCGAGCAGTACTTC | TRBJ2-7 | - | - | TRBV9
CASSYSTRTRGSWETQYF | TGTGCCAGCAGTTACTCCACCCGGACTCGCGGGAGCTGGGAGACCCAGTACTTC | TRBJ2-5 | TRBD2 | - | TRBV6-5
CSASELSGANVLTF | TGCAGTGCTAGTGAATTATCTGGGGCCAACGTCCTGACTTTC | TRBJ2-6 | - | few | TRBV20-1
CATSRDRDTEAFF | TGTGCCACCAGCAGAGACAGGGACACTGAAGCTTTCTTT | TRBJ1-1 | - | - | TRBV15
CSARIGGGGYTF | TGCAGTGCTAGGATAGGGGGTGGTGGCTACACCTTC | TRBJ1-2 | - | few | TRBV20-1
CASSLTSGQISSYNSPLHF | TGTGCCAGCAGTTTAACCTCGGGACAGATAAGCTCCTATAATTCACCCCTCCACTTT | TRBJ1-6 | TRBD1 | few | TRBV6-5
CSVTRTGGASYGYTF | TGCAGCGTTACCCGGACAGGGGGCGCCTCCTATGGCTACACCTTC | TRBJ1-2 | TRBD1 | - | TRBV29-1
CASSSGTGASGELFF | TGTGCCAGCAGCTCTGGAACCGGGGCATCGGGGGAGCTGTTTTTT | TRBJ2-2 | - | - | TRBV7-6
CASSQDLAGDELFF | TGCGCCAGCAGCCAAGATCTTGCAGGGGACGAACTGTTTTTT | TRBJ1-4 | - | few | TRBV4-3
CASSLYKGLNTEAFF | TGTGCCAGCAGCTTATATAAAGGGCTGAACACTGAAGCTTTCTTT | TRBJ1-1 | - | few | TRBV7-9
CASSFGTSGGPDTQYF | TGTGCCAGCAGCTTCGGGACTAGCGGGGGCCCCGATACGCAGTATTTT | TRBJ2-3 | TRBD2 | - | TRBV11-2
CASSLRERQPQHF | TGTGCCAGCAGTTTGAGGGAAAGGCAGCCCCAGCATTTT | TRBJ1-5 | - | - | TRBV12-3/TRBV12-4
CASSLDGTNTEAFF | TGCGCCAGCAGCTTGGACGGTACTAACACTGAAGCTTTCTTT | TRBJ1-1 | - | - | TRBV5-1
CASSFGTSGNTDTQYF | TGTGCCAGCAGTTTCGGGACTAGCGGGAACACAGATACGCAGTATTTT | TRBJ2-3 | TRBD2 | - | TRBV6-5
CATSRDRFGQFF | TGTGCCACCAGCAGAGATCGGTTTGGGCAGTTCTTC | TRBJ2-1 | - | once | TRBV15